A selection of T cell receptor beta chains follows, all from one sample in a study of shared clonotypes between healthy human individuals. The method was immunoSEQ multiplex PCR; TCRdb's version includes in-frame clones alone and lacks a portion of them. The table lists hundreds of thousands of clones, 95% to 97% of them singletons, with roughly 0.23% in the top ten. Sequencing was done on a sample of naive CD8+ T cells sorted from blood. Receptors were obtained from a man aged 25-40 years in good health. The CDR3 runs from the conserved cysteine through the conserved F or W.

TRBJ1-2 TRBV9 CASSVTIGYGYTF
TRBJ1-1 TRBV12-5 CASGLVSLFEAFF
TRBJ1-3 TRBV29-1 CSVEEDSVGNTIYF
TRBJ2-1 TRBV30 CAWSVAGYNEQFF
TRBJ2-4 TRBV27 CASSSGTVTPQYF
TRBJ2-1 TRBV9 CASSGGAAREQFF
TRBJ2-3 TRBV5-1 CASSFGGRETDTQYF
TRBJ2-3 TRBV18 CASSQTGTSGLSSTDTQYF
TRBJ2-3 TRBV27 CASRQGTSGVSSTDTQYF
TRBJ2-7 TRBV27 CATARGFGNEQYF
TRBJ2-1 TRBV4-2 CASSPRASGGNNEQFF